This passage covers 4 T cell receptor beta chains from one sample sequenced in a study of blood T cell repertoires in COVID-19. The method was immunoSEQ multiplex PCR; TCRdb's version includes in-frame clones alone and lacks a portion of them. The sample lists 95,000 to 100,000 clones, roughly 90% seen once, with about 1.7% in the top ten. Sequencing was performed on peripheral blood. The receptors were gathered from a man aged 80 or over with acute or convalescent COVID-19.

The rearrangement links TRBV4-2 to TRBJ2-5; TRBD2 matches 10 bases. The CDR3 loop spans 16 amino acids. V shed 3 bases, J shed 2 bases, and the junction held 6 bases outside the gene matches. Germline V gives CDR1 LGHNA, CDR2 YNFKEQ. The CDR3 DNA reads TGTGCCAGCAGCCAGACAGGACTAGCGGCTCAAGAGACCCAGTACTTC. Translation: CASSQTGLAAQETQYF.

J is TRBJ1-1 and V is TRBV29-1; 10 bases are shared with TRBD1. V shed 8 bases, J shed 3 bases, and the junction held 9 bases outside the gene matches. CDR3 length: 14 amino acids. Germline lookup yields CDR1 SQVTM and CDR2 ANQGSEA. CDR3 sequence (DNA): TGCAGCTCAAACTCCGGGACAGGGGACACTGAAGCTTTCTTT. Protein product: CSSNSGTGDTEAFF.

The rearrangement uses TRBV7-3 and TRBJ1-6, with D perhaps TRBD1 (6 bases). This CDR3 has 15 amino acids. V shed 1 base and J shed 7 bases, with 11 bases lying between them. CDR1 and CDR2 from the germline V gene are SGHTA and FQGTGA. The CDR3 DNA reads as TGTGCCAGCAGCTTAAGCTCCAGGGGAAATTCACCCCTCCACTTT. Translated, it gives CASSLSSRGNSPLHF.

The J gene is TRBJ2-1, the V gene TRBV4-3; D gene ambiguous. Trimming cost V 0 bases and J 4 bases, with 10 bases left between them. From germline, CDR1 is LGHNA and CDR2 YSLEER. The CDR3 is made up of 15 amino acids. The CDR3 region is CASSQDLRPYNEQFF. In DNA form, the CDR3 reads TGCGCCAGCAGCCAAGATCTCAGGCCGTACAATGAGCAGTTCTTC.